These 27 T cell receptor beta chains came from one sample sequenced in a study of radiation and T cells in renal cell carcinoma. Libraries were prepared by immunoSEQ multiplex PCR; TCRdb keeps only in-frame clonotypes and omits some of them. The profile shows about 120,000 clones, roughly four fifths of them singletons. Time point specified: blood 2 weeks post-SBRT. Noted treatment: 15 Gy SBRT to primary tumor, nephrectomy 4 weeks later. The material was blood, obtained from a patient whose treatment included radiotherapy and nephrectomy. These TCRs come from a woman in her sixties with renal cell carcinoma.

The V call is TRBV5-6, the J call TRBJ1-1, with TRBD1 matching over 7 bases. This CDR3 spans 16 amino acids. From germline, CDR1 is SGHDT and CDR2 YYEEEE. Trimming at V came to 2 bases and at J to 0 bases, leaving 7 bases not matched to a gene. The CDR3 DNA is TGTGCCAGCAGCTTCCAGACAGGGACAGTGAACACTGAAGCTTTCTTT. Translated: CASSFQTGTVNTEAFF.

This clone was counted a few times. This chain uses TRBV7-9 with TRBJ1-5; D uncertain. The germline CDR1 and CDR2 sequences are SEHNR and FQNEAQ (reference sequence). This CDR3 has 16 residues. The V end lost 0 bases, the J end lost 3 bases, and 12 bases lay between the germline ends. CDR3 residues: CASSLAVGSSNQPQHF. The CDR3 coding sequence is TGTGCCAGCAGCTTAGCTGTGGGCAGCTCCAATCAGCCCCAGCATTTT.

The CDR3 spells CASSEGPGTGYNEQFF. The CDR3 coding sequence is TGTGCCAGCAGTGAGGGTCCCGGGACAGGGTATAATGAGCAGTTCTTC. This chain uses TRBV6-4 with TRBJ2-1; TRBD1 aligns across 9 bases. The V gene end was trimmed by 3 bases and the J gene end by 7 bases; junction bases not matched to a gene: 10. From germline, CDR1 is MRHNA and CDR2 SNTAGT. The CDR3 is made up of 16 amino acids.

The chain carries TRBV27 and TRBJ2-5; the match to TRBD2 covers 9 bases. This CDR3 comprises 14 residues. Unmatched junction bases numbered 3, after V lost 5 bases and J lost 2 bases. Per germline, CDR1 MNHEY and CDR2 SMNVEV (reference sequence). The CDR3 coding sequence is TGTGCCAGCAGTCTAGCGGGGCGTCAAGAGACCCAGTACTTC. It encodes CASSLAGRQETQYF.

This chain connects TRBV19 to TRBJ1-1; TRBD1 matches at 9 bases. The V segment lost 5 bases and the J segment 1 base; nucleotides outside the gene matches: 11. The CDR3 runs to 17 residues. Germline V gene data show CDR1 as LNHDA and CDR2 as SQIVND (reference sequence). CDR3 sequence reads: CASSVRQGGSPNTEAFF. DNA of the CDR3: TGTGCCAGTAGTGTTAGACAGGGGGGTAGCCCGAACACTGAAGCTTTCTTT.

The CDR3 sequence is CASSSLGIQETQYF. The CDR3 bases are TGTGCCAGTAGTTCCCTTGGGATACAAGAGACCCAGTACTTC. The chain recombines TRBV19 with TRBJ2-5; D unclear. The CDR3 is 14 amino acids. Germline CDR1 and CDR2: LNHDA and SQIVND (reference sequence). Trimming pared 5 bases from V and 2 bases from J, leaving 12 bases between.

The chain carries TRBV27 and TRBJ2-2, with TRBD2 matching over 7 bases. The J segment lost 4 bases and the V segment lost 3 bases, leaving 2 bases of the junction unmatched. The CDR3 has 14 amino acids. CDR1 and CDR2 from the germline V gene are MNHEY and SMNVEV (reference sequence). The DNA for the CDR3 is TGTGCCAGCAGTTTTTCGGGGGGCACCGGGGAGCTGTTTTTT. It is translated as CASSFSGGTGELFF.

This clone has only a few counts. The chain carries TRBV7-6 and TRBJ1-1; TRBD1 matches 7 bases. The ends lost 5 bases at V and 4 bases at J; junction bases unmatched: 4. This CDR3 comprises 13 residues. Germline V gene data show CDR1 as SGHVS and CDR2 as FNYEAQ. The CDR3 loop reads CASSARQGTEAFF. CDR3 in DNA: TGTGCCAGCAGCGCGAGACAGGGCACTGAAGCTTTCTTT.

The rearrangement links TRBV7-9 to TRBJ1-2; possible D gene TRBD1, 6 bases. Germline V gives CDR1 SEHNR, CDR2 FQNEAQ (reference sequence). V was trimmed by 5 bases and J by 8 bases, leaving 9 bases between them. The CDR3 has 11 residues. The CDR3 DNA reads TGTGCCAGCAGCCGACAGGAAGGCTACACCTTC. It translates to CASSRQEGYTF.

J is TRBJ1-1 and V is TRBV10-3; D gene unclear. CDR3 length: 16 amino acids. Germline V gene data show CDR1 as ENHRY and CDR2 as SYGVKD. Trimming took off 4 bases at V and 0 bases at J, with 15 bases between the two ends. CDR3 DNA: TGTGCCATCAGTGGCAGGCTGACGGGCATGAACACTGAAGCTTTCTTT. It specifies CAISGRLTGMNTEAFF.

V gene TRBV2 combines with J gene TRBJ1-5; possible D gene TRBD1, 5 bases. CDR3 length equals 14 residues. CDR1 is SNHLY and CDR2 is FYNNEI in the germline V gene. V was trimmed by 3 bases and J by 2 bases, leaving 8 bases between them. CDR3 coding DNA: TGTGCCAGCAGTGAGACAGAGGGCAATCAGCCCCAGCATTTT. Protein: CASSETEGNQPQHF.

The CDR3: CASSPSGSTDTQYF. DNA of the CDR3: TGTGCCAGCAGTCCTAGCGGGAGCACAGATACGCAGTATTTT. The chain carries TRBV6-6 and TRBJ2-3; 8 bases are a match to TRBD2. Germline values: CDR1 MNHNY, CDR2 SVGAGI (reference sequence). The CDR3 extends over 14 amino acids. Trimming at V came to 5 bases and at J to 0 bases, leaving 1 base not matched to a gene.

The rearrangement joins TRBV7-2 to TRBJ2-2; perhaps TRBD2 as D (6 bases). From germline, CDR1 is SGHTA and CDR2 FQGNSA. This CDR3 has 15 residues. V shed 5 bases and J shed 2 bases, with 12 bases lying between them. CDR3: CASSARLGNTGELFF. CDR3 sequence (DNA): TGTGCCAGCAGCGCAAGACTAGGAAACACCGGGGAGCTGTTTTTT.

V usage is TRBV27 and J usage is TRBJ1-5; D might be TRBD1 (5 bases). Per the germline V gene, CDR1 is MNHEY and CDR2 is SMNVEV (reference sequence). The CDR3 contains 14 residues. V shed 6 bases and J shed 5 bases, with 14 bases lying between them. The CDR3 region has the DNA TGTGCCAGCAGCAGTCGCGGGGCGCATCAGCCCCAGCATTTT. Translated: CASSSRGAHQPQHF.

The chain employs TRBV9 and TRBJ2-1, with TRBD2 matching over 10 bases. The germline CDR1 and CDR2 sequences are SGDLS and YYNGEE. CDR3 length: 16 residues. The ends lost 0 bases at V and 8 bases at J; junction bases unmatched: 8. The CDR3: CASSVGVAGGLDEQFF. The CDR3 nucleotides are TGTGCCAGCAGCGTAGGAGTAGCGGGAGGACTTGATGAGCAGTTCTTC.

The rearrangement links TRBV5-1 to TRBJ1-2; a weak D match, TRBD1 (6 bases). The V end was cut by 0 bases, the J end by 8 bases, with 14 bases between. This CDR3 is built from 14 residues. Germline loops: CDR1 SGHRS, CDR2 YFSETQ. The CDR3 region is CASSLDVQGQGYTF. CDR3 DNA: TGCGCCAGCAGCTTGGACGTACAGGGTCAGGGCTACACCTTC. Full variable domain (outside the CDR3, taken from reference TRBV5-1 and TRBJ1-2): KAGVTQTPRYLIKTRGQQVTLSCSPISGHRSVSWYQQTPGQGLQFLFEYFSETQRNKGNFPGRFSGRQFSNSRSEMNVSTLELGDSALYLCASSLDVQGQGYTFGSGTRLTVV.

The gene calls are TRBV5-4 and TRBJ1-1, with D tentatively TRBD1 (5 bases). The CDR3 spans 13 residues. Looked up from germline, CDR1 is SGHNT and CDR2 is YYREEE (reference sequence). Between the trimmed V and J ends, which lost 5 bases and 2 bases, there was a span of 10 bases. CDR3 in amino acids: CASSHDRNTEAFF. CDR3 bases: TGTGCCAGCAGTCACGACAGAAACACTGAAGCTTTCTTT.

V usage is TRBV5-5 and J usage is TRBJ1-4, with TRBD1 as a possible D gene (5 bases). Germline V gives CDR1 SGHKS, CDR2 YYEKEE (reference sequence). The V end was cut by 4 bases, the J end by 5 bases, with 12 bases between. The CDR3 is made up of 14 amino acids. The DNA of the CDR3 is TGTGCCAGCAGCGGAGGTGGGGGGAATGAAAAACTGTTTTTT. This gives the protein CASSGGGGNEKLFF.

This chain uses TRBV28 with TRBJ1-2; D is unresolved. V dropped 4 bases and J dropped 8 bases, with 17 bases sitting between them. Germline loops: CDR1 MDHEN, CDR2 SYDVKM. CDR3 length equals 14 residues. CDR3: CASSSILRGGGYTF. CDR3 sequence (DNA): TGTGCCAGCAGTTCAATATTGCGCGGAGGAGGCTACACCTTC.

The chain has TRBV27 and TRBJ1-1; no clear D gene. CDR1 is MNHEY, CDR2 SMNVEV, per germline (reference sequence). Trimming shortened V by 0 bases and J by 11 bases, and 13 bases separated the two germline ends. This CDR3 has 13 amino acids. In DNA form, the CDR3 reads TGTGCCAGCAGTTTATCGGACGGGATTGGGGCTTTCTTT. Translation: CASSLSDGIGAFF.

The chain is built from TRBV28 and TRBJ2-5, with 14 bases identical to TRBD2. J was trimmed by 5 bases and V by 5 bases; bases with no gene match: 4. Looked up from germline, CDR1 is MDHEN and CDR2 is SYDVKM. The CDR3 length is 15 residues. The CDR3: CASSPTSGGGETQYF. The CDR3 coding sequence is TGTGCCAGCAGTCCGACTAGCGGGGGGGGTGAGACCCAGTACTTC.

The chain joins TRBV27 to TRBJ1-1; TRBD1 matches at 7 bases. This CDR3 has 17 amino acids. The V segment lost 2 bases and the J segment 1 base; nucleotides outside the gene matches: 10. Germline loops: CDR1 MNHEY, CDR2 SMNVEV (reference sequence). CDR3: CASSLIAIGGKNTEAFF. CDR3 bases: TGTGCCAGCAGTTTAATAGCAATAGGGGGCAAGAACACTGAAGCTTTCTTT.

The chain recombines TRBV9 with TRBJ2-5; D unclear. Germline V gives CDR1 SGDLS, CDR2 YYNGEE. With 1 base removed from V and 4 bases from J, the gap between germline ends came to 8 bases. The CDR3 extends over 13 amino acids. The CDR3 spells CASSVMGPETQYF. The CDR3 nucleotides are TGTGCCAGCAGCGTAATGGGCCCAGAGACCCAGTACTTC.

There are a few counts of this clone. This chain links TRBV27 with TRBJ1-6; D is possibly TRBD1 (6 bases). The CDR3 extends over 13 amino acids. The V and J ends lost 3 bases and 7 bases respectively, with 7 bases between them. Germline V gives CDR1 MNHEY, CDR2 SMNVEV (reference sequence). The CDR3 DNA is TGTGCCAGCAGTTTCACAGGGAATTCACCCCTCCACTTT. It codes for CASSFTGNSPLHF.

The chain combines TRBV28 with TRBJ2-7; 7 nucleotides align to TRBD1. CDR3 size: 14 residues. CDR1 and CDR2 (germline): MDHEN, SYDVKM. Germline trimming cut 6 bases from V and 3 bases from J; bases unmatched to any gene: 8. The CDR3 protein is CASSLDRVVYEQYF. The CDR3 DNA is TGTGCCAGCAGCCTCGACAGGGTGGTCTACGAGCAGTACTTC.

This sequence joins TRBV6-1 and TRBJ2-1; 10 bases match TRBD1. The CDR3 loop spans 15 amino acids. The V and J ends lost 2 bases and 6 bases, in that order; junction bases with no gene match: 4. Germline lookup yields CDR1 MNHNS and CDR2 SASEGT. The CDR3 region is CASSELGTGANEQFF. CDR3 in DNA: TGTGCCAGCAGTGAATTGGGGACAGGGGCCAATGAGCAGTTCTTC.

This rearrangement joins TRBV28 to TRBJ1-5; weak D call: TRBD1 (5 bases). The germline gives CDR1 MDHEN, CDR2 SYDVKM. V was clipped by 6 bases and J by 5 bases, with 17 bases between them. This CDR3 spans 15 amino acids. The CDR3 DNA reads TGTGCCAGCAGATCCCCCGAAGGGACCCATCAGCCCCAGCATTTT. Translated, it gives CASRSPEGTHQPQHF.